Below, one T cell receptor beta chain is given with its context. The data were obtained in a study of cytomegalovirus exposure and HLA in healthy donors. The CDR3 runs to 14 residues. Germline V lookup: CDR1 LNHDA, CDR2 SQIVND (reference sequence). V lost 1 base and J lost 3, with 9 bases in between. Both 60 Vbeta primers and 13 Jbeta primers went into the PCR. Assay used: immunoSEQ multiplex PCR; TCRdb lists only in-frame clones, some missing. The sample shows tens of thousands of clones, 78% of them seen only once. Sequenced sample: PBMCs. The rearrangement uses TRBV19 and TRBJ1-1; the D is unclear. The TCR was taken from a male donor in good health and CMV-seropositive. The CDR3 is CASSIVYPDTEAFF. In DNA form, the CDR3 reads TGTGCCAGTAGTATAGTTTACCCAGACACTGAAGCTTTCTTT.